This T cell receptor beta chain was identified in a study of blood T cells in healthy people across ages. Study-wide background: About one barcoded beta molecule was captured per two T cells (by template switching).

Germline V gives CDR1 SQVTM, CDR2 ANQGSEA. The CDR3 has 12 amino acids. V dropped 3 bases and J dropped 1 base, with 6 bases sitting between them. This clonotype was detected a few times. It was with a sample-barcoded 5' primer and a J-beta primer mix that a second PCR of about 6 to 11 cycles was run. Any given sample supplied a minimum of 3 million CDR3-containing paired-end reads. In TCRdb, the 5' RACE reads were re-called with MiXCR into one record per CDR3 protein. Here the sample spans around 1.5 million distinct CDR3 sequences, around 59% being singletons. Specimen: blood. The TCR originated in a man younger than 35 in good health. The rearrangement uses TRBV29-1 and TRBJ1-1, with D unresolved. In DNA, the CDR3 is TGCAGCGTTGACTGGCCGAACACTGAAGCTTTCTTT. It specifies CSVDWPNTEAFF.